A single T cell receptor beta chain is shown here with its context. Across about two dozen US areas, participants ranged in age from about 18 to 90 years. A COVID-19 case had been met by exposed participants during the 2 weeks before study entry. Here immunoSEQ multiplex PCR was the method, and the copy in TCRdb shows in-frame clones only, minus some. Among 350,000 to 400,000 clones listed, just over 90% were seen once. The sample comes from a study of blood T cell repertoires in COVID-19. Background on the study: T cells, B-cell-depleted T cells, or PBMCs supplied cDNA or gDNA.

Germline loops: CDR1 SNHLY, CDR2 FYNNEI. The V gene end was trimmed by 8 bases and the J gene end by 5 bases; junction bases not matched to a gene: 0. The CDR3 has 10 residues. The genes are TRBV2 and TRBJ2-7; 7 positions agree with TRBD1. The sample consisted of PBMCs or T cells enriched from blood (not recorded which). The source of this sequence is a woman aged 40 to 50 who had been exposed to COVID-19. The CDR3 loop reads CASGQDEQYF. The CDR3 DNA reads TGTGCCAGCGGACAGGACGAGCAGTACTTC.